This T cell receptor (beta chain) was obtained from a study of T cell repertoires in cytomegalovirus infection. Across the whole study: Carrying CMV and the relevant HLA type showed in public TCR beta signatures. Study-level findings and limits: The ex vivo response was dominated by HLA-C-restricted CMV-specific TCR beta clonotypes. Carriers of CMV plus the relevant HLA were identified by cumulative public TCR beta family frequency.

Per the germline V gene, CDR1 is DFQATT and CDR2 is SNEGSKA (reference sequence). The CDR3 consists of 13 residues. V dropped 7 bases and J dropped 5; count of bases not matched to a gene: 8. Of note for this clonotype: Its cognate antigen is unknown. This sequence may be a read error, since a much larger clone differs from it by one base.

TCRdb passed the reads through MiXCR, listing each CDR3 protein once. The profile shows 310,000 or so distinct CDR3 sequences, roughly 9.3% of them singletons. This receptor was identified in a human donor in good health (CMV status not recorded). Some clones in this sample may be carry-over from other donors' samples. The chain carries TRBV20-1 and TRBJ2-5, with TRBD2 identical over 9 bases. The sample comprised PBMCs. For the CDR3, the DNA is TGCAGTGTTACAGCGGGGGGCCGGGAGACCCAGTACTTC. Its protein product is CSVTAGGRETQYF.